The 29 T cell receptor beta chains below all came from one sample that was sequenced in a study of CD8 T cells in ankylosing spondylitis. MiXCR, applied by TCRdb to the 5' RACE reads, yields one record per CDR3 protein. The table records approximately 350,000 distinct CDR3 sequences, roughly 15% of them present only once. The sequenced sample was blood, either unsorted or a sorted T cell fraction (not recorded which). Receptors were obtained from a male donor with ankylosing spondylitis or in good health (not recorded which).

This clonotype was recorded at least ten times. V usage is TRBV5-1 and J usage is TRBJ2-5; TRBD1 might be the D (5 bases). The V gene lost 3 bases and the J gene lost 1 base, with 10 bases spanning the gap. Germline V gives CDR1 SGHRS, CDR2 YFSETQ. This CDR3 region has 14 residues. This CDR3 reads CASSSGHVQETQYF. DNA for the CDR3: TGCGCCAGCAGCTCCGGACACGTCCAAGAGACCCAGTACTTC. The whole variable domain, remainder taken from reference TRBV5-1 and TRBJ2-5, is KAGVTQTPRYLIKTRGQQVTLSCSPISGHRSVSWYQQTPGQGLQFLFEYFSETQRNKGNFPGRFSGRQFSNSRSEMNVSTLELGDSALYLCASSSGHVQETQYFGPGTRLLVL.

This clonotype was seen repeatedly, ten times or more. CDR3 sequence: CASSPLGGDTQYF. In nucleotides, the CDR3 is TGTGCCAGCAGCCCTCTGGGGGGAGATACGCAGTATTTT. The chain is built from TRBV27 and TRBJ2-3, with a weak D call TRBD2 (6 bases). This CDR3 is 13 amino acids long. Looked up from germline, CDR1 is MNHEY and CDR2 is SMNVEV (reference sequence). Trimming stripped 6 bases from V and 5 bases from J, with 12 bases between.

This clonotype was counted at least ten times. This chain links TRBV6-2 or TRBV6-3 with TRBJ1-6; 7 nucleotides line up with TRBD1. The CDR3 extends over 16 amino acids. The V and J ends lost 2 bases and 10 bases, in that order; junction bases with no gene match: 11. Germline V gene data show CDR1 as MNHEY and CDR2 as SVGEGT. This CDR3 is CASSYRTGQNFSPLHF. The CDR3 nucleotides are TGTGCCAGCAGTTACCGGACGGGACAGAACTTCTCACCCCTCCACTTT.

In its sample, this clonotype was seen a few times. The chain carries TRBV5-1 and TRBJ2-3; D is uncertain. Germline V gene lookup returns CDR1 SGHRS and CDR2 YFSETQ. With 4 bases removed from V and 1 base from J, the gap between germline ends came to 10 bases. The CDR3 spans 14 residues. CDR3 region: CASSPIRGTDTQYF. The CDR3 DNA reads TGCGCCAGCAGCCCAATTAGGGGCACAGATACGCAGTATTTT.

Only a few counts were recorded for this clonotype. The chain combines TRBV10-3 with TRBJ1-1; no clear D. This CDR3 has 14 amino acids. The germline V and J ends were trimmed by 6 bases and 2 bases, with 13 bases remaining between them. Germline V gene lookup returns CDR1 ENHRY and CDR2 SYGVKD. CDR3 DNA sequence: TGTGCCATCAGGGAGGGAGGATCTAACACTGAAGCTTTCTTT. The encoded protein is CAIREGGSNTEAFF.

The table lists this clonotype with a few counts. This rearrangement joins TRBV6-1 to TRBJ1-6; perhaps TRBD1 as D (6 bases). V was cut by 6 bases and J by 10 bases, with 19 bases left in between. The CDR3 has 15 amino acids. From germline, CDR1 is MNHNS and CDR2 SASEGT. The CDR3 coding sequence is TGTGCCAGCAGACAAGACAGGTGGGAAAGATCACCCCTCCACTTT. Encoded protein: CASRQDRWERSPLHF.

The CDR3 nucleotides read TGTGCCAGCACGACTTCCGGGACAGCTCCCTACGAGCAGTACTTC. Translating gives CASTTSGTAPYEQYF. The chain couples TRBV6-1 to TRBJ2-7; TRBD1 matches at 7 bases. The CDR3 is made up of 15 amino acids. Looked up from germline, CDR1 is MNHNS and CDR2 is SASEGT. The V and J ends lost 7 bases and 2 bases, in that order; junction bases with no gene match: 11.

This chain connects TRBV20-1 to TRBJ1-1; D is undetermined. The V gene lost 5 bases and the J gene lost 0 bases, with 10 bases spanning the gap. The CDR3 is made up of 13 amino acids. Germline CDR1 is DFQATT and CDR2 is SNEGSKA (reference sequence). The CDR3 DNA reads TGCAGTGCTCCTGCGCTCCTGAACACTGAAGCTTTCTTT. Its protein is CSAPALLNTEAFF.

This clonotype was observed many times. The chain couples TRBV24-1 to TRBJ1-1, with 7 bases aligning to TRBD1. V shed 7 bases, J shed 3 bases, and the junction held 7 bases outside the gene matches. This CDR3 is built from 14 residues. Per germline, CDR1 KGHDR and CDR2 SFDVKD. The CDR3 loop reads CATSHTGEDTEAFF. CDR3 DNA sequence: TGTGCCACCAGCCATACAGGGGAGGACACTGAAGCTTTCTTT.

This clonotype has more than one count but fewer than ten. The CDR3 region is CASRTDSNQPQHF. Here the CDR3 DNA reads TGTGCCAGCCGGACGGATAGCAATCAGCCCCAGCATTTT. This chain joins TRBV6-4 and TRBJ1-5; D ambiguous. The germline gives CDR1 MRHNA, CDR2 SNTAGT. The CDR3 contains 13 residues. V dropped 8 bases and J dropped 0 bases, with 8 bases sitting between them.

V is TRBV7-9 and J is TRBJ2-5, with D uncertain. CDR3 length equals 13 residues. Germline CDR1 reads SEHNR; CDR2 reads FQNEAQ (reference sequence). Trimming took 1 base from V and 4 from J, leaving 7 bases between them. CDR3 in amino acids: CASSLERSETQYF. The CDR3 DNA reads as TGTGCCAGCAGCTTAGAGCGTTCAGAGACCCAGTACTTC.

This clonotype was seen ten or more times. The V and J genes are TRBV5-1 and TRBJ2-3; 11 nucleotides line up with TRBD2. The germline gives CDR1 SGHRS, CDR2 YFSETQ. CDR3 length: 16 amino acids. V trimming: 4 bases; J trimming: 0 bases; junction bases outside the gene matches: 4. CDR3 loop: CASSRWTSGSTDTQYF. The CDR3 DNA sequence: TGCGCCAGCAGCAGGTGGACTAGCGGGAGCACAGATACGCAGTATTTT.

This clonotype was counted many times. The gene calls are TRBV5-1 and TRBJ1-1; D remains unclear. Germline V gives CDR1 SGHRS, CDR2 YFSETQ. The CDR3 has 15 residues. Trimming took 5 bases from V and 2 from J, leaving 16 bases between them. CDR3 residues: CASRVSNSPNTEAFF. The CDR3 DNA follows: TGCGCCAGCAGGGTCTCGAACAGCCCTAACACTGAAGCTTTCTTT.

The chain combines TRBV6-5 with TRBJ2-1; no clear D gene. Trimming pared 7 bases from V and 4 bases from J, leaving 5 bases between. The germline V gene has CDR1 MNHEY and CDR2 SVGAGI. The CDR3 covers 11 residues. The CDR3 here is CASKRYNEQFF. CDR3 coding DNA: TGTGCCAGCAAACGATACAATGAGCAGTTCTTC.

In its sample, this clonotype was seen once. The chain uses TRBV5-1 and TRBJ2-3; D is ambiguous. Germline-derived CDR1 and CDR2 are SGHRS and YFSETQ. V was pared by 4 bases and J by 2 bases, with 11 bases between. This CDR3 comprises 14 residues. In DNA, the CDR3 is TGCGCCAGCAGCCCCCAGGCAATCACAGATACGCAGTATTTT. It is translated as CASSPQAITDTQYF.

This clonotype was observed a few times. The CDR3 protein is CASRQRATDTQYF. CDR3 DNA sequence: TGTGCCAGCCGTCAAAGGGCCACAGATACGCAGTATTTT. The V gene is TRBV27, the J gene TRBJ2-3; no definite D call. Between the trimmed V and J ends, which lost 8 bases and 2 bases, there was a span of 11 bases. Per the germline V gene, CDR1 is MNHEY and CDR2 is SMNVEV (reference sequence). The CDR3 consists of 13 residues.

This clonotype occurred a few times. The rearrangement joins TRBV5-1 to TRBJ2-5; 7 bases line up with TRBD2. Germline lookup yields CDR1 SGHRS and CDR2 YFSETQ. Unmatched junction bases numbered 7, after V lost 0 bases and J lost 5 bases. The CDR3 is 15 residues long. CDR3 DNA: TGCGCCAGCAGCTTGGCCGGGACTACTGCGGAGACCCAGTACTTC. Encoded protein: CASSLAGTTAETQYF.

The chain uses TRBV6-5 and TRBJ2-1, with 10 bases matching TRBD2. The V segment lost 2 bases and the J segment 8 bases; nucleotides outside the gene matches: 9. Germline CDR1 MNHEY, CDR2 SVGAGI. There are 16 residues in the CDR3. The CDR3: CASSYGASGRLYEQFF. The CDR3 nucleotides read TGTGCCAGCAGTTACGGGGCTAGCGGGAGACTATATGAGCAGTTCTTC.

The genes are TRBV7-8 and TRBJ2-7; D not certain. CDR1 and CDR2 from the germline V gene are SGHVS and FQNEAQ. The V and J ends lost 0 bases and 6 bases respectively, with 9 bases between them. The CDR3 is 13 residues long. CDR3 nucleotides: TGTGCCAGCAGCTTAGCAGGCGCTCCCGAGCAGTACTTC. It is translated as CASSLAGAPEQYF.

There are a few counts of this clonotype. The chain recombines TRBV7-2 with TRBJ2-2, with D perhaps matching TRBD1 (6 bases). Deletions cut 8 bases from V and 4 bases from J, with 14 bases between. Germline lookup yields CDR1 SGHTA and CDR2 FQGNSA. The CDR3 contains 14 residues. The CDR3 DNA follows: TGTGCCAGCTCACTCGGACAGTCCACCGGGGAGCTGTTTTTT. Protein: CASSLGQSTGELFF.

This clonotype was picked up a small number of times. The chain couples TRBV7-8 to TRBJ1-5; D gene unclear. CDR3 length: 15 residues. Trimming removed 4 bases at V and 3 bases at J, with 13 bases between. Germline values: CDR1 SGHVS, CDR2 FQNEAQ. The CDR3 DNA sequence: TGTGCCAGCAGCTCAAGTCCCAGTTCCAATCAGCCCCAGCATTTT. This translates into CASSSSPSSNQPQHF. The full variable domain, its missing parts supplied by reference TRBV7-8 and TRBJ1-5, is GAGVSQSPRYKVAKRGQDVALRCDPISGHVSLFWYQQALGQGPEFLTYFQNEAQLDKSGLPSDRFFAERPEGSVSTLKIQRTQQEDSAVYLCASSSSPSSNQPQHFGDGTRLSIL.

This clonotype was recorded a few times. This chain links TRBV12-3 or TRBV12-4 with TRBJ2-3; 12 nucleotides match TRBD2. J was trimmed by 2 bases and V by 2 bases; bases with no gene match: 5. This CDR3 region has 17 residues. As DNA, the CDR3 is TGTGCCAGCAGTTTACTAGCGGGGGGGCAATCCACAGATACGCAGTATTTT. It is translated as CASSLLAGGQSTDTQYF.

The CDR3 sequence is CSVGTGVNTEAFF. The CDR3 DNA follows: TGCAGCGTTGGGACAGGGGTGAACACTGAAGCTTTCTTT. The chain carries TRBV29-1 and TRBJ1-1, with 9 bases identical to TRBD1. Germline V gives CDR1 SQVTM, CDR2 ANQGSEA. With 4 bases clipped from V and 0 bases from J, the junction kept 0 bases outside the gene matches. The CDR3 length is 13 residues.

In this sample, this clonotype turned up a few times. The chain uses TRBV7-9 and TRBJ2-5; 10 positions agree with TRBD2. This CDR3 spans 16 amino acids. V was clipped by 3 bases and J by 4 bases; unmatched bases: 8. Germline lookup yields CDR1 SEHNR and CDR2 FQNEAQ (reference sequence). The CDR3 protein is CASSFSGRALSETQYF. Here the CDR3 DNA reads TGTGCCAGCAGCTTCAGCGGGAGGGCCCTTTCAGAGACCCAGTACTTC.

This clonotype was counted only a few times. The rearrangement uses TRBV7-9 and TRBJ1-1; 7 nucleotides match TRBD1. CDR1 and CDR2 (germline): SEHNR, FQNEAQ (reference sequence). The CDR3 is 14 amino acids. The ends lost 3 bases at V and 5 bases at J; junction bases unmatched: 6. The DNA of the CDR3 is TGTGCCAGCAGCTTGCCAGGGGGGCAGACTGAAGCTTTCTTT. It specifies CASSLPGGQTEAFF. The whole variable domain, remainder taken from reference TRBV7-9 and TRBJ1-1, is DTGVSQNPRHKITKRGQNVTFRCDPISEHNRLYWYRQTLGQGPEFLTYFQNEAQLEKSRLLSDRFSAERPKGSFSTLEIQRTEQGDSAMYLCASSLPGGQTEAFFGQGTRLTVV.

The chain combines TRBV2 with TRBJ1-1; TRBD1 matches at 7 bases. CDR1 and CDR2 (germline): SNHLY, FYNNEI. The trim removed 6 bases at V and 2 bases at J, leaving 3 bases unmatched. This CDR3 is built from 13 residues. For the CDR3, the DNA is TGTGCCAGCAGGGGGGACAGTAACACTGAAGCTTTCTTT. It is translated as CASRGDSNTEAFF.

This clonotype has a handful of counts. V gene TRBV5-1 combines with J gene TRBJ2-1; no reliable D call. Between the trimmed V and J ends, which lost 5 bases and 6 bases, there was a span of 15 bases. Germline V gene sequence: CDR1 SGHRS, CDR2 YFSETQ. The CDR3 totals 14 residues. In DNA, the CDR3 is TGCGCCAGCAGACCCAGCATCCAAGGCAATGAGCAGTTCTTC. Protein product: CASRPSIQGNEQFF.

The CDR3, as DNA: TGTGCCAGCAGCTTCGACAGCCATTCGCGTTACGAGCAGTACTTC. This sequence encodes CASSFDSHSRYEQYF. The rearrangement links TRBV7-9 to TRBJ2-7, with D possibly matching TRBD1 (5 bases). The CDR3 is made up of 15 amino acids. V was pared by 3 bases and J by 4 bases, with 16 bases between. Germline lookup yields CDR1 SEHNR and CDR2 FQNEAQ (reference sequence).

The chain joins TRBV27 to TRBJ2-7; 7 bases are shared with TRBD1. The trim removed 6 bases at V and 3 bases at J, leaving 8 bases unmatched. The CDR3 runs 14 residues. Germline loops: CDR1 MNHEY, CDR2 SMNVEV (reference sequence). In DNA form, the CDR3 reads TGTGCCAGCAGCACCCCGGACAGGAACTACGAGCAGTACTTC. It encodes CASSTPDRNYEQYF.